The T cell receptor (beta chain) under discussion was sequenced for a study of OX40 agonist ivuxolimab in advanced cancers. On the study more broadly: Patients received ivuxolimab, an intravenous treatment, every 2 weeks at 0.01 to 10 mg/kg. Patients receiving dose escalation had hepatocellular carcinoma, melanoma, renal cell or head and neck cancer.

In germline, CDR1 is SQVTM, CDR2 ANQGSEA. Trimming took off 7 bases at V and 5 bases at J, with 12 bases between the two ends. The length of the CDR3 is 12 residues. Findings and limits, study-wide: Some nonresponders likewise displayed low normalized T-cell clonal expansion.

This clone is a singleton in its sample. Its antigen remains unknown. Sequencing used immunoSEQ multiplex PCR; TCRdb keeps in-frame clones, though not all of them. This sample has about 80,000 clones; approximately 84% occur once, and the top ten carry approximately 25%. This sample comprised CD4+ or CD8+ T cells sorted from blood, obtained in a trial of the OX40 agonist ivuxolimab. This receptor was obtained from an adult with an advanced solid tumor such as melanoma, head and neck, liver or kidney cancer. The rearrangement joins TRBV29-1 to TRBJ1-5, with D tentatively TRBD1 (5 bases). CDR3 sequence reads: CSGRQGDQPQHF. Here the CDR3 DNA reads TGCAGCGGGCGGCAGGGAGATCAGCCCCAGCATTTT.